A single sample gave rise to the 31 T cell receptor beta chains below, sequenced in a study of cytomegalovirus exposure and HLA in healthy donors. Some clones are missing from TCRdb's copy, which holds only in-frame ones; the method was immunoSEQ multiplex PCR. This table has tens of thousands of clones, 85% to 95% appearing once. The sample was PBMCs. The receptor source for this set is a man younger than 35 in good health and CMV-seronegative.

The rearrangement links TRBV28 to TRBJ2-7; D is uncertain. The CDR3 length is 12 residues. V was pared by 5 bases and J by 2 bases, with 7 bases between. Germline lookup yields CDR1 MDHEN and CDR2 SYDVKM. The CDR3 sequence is CASSPDAYEQYF. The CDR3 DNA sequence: TGTGCCAGCAGTCCAGATGCCTACGAGCAGTACTTC.

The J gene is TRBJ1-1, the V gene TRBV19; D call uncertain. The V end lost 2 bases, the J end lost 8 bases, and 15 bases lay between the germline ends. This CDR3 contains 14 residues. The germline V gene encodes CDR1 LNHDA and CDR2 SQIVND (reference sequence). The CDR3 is CASSISVVASEAFF. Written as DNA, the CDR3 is TGTGCCAGTAGTATAAGTGTCGTCGCGTCAGAAGCTTTCTTT.

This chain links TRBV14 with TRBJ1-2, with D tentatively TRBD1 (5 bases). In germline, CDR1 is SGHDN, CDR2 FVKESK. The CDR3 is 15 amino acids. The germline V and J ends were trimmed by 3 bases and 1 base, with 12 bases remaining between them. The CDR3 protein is CASSHDRGSNYGYTF. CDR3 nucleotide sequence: TGTGCCAGCAGCCACGATCGGGGGAGTAACTATGGCTACACCTTC.

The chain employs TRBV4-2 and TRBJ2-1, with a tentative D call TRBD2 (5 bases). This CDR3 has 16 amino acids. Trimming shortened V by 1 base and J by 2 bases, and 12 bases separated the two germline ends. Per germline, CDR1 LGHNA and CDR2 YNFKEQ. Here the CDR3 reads CASSQGLLATYNEQFF. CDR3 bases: TGTGCCAGCAGCCAAGGGCTTCTAGCCACCTACAATGAGCAGTTCTTC.

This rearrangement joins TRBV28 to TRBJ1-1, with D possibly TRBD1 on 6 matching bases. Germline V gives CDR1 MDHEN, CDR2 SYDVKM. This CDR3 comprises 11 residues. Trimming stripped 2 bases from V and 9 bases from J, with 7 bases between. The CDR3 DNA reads TGTGCCAGCAGTTTAACAGGGAAAGCTTTCTTT. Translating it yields CASSLTGKAFF.

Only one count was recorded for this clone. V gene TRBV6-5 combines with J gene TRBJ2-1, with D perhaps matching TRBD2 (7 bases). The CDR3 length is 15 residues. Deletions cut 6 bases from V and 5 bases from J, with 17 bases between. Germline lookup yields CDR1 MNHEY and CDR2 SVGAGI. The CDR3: CASSRGAGSHNEQFF. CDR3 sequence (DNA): TGTGCCAGCAGCCGGGGGGCGGGAAGTCACAATGAGCAGTTCTTC.

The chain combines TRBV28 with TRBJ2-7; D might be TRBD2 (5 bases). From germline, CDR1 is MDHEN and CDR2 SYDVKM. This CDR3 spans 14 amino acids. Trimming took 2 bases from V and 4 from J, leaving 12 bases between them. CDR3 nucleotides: TGTGCCAGCAGTTTACATCCGGACTGGTACGAGCAGTACTTC. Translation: CASSLHPDWYEQYF.

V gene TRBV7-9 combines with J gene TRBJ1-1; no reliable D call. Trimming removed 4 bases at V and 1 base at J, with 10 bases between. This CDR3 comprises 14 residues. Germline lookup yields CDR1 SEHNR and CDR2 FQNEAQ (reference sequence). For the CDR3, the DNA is TGTGCCAGCAGCTCCCTAGATTCGAACACTGAAGCTTTCTTT. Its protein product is CASSSLDSNTEAFF.

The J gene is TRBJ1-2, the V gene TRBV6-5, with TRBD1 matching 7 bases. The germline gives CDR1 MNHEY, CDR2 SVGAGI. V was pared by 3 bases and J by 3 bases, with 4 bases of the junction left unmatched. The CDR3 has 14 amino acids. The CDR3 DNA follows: TGTGCCAGCAGTTATGGGACAGTTGACTATGGCTACACCTTC. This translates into CASSYGTVDYGYTF.

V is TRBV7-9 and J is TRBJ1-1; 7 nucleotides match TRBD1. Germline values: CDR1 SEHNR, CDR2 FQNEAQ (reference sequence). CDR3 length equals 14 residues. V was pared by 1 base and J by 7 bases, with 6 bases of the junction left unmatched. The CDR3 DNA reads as TGTGCCAGCAGCTTAGTCCAGGGGGTATATGAAGCTTTCTTT. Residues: CASSLVQGVYEAFF.

CDR3 loop: CAISDRGDEQYF. CDR3 coding DNA: TGTGCCATCAGTGACAGGGGGGACGAGCAGTACTTC. V and J are TRBV10-3 and TRBJ2-7, with D perhaps matching TRBD1 (7 bases). The V end lost 3 bases, the J end lost 5 bases, and 8 bases lay between the germline ends. In germline, CDR1 is ENHRY, CDR2 SYGVKD. The CDR3 consists of 12 residues.

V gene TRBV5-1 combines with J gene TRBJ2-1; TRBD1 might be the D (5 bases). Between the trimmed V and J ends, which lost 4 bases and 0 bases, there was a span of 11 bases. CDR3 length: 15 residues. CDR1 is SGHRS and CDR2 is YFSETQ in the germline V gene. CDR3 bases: TGCGCCAGCAGCCTAACAGGTAGCTCCTACAATGAGCAGTTCTTC. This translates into CASSLTGSSYNEQFF.

The CDR3 nucleotides read TGTGCCAGCTCACCACCACGCAGGGAAAAACTGTTTTTT. It encodes CASSPPRREKLFF. This sequence joins TRBV18 and TRBJ1-4; D uncertain. V was shortened by 0 bases and J by 8 bases, with 7 bases between the two germline ends. Germline lookup yields CDR1 KGHSH and CDR2 LQKENI. This CDR3 contains 13 residues.

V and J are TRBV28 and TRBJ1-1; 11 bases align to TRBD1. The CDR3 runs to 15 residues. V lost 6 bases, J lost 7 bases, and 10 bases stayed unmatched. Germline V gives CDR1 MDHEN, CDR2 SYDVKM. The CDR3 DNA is TGTGCCAGCAGAGGTAGGACAGGGGGCGGGGATGAAGCTTTCTTT. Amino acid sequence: CASRGRTGGGDEAFF.

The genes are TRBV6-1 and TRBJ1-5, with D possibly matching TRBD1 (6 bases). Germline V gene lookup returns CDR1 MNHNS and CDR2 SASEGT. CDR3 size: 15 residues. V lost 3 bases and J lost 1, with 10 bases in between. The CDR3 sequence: CASSDAGVSNQPQHF. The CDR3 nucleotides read TGTGCCAGCAGTGACGCAGGGGTGAGCAATCAGCCCCAGCATTTT.

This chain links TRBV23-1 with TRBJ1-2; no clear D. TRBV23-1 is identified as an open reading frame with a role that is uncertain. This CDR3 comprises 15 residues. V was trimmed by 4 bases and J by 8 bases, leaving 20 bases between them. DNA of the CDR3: TGCGCCAGCAGTCGCCATACTAGAGGGCAAAGGGGCTACACCTTC. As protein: CASSRHTRGQRGYTF.

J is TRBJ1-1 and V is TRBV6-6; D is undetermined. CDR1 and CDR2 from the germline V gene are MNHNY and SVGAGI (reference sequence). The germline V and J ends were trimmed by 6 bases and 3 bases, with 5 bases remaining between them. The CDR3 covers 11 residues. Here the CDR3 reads CASRGDTEAFF. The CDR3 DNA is TGTGCCAGCAGGGGAGACACTGAAGCTTTCTTT.

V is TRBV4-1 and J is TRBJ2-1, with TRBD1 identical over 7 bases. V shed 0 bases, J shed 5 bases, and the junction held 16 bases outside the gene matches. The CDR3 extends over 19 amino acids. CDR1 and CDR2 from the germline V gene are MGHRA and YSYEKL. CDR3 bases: TGCGCCAGCAGCCAAGATTTCAGGGATGGGCAGGGGGAACACAATGAGCAGTTCTTC. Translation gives CASSQDFRDGQGEHNEQFF.

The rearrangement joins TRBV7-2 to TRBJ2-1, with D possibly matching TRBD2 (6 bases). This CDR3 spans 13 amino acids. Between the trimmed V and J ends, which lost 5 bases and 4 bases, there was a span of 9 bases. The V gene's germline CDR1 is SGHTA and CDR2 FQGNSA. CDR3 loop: CASSLLAYNEQFF. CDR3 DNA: TGTGCCAGCAGCCTGCTAGCGTACAATGAGCAGTTCTTC.

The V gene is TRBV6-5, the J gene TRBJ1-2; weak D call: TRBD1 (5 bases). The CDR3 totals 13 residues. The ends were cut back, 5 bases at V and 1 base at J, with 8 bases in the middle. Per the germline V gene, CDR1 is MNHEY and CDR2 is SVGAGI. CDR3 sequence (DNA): TGTGCCAGCAGTCCCAGGGATAACTATGGCTACACCTTC. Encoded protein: CASSPRDNYGYTF.

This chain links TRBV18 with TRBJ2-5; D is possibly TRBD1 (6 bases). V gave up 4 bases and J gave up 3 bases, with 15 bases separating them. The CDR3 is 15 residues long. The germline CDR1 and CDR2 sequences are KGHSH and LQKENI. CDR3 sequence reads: CASSLYRDTKETQYF. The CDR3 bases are TGTGCCAGCTCACTATACCGGGACACCAAAGAGACCCAGTACTTC.

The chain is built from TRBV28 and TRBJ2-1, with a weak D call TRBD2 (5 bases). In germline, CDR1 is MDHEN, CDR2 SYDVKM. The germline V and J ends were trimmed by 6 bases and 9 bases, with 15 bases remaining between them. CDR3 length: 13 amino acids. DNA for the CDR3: TGTGCCAGCAGCCGTAACATCCGGGGTGAGCAGTTCTTC. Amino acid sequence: CASSRNIRGEQFF.

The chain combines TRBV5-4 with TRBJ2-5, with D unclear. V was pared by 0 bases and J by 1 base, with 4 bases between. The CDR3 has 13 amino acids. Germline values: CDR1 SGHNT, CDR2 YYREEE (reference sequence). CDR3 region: CASSLAVQETQYF. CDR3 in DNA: TGTGCCAGCAGCTTGGCAGTCCAAGAGACCCAGTACTTC.

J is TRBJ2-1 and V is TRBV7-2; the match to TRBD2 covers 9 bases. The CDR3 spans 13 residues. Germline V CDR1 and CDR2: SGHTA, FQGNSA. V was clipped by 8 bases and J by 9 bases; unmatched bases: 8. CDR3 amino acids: CASRPSGITEQFF. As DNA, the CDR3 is TGTGCCAGCCGACCTAGCGGGATTACTGAGCAGTTCTTC.

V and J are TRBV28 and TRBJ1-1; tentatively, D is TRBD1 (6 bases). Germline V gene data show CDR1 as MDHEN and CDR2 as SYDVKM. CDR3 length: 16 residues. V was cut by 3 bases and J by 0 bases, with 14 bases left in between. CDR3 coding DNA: TGTGCCAGCAGTTTTCAGGGGTGGGAGATGAACACTGAAGCTTTCTTT. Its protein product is CASSFQGWEMNTEAFF.

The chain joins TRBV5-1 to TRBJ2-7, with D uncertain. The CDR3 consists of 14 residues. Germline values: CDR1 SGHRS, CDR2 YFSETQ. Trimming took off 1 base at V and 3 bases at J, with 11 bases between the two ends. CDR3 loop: CASSLTQAYYEQYF. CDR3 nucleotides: TGCGCCAGCAGCTTGACCCAGGCGTACTACGAGCAGTACTTC. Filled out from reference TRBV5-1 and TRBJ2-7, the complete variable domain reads KAGVTQTPRYLIKTRGQQVTLSCSPISGHRSVSWYQQTPGQGLQFLFEYFSETQRNKGNFPGRFSGRQFSNSRSEMNVSTLELGDSALYLCASSLTQAYYEQYFGPGTRLTVT.

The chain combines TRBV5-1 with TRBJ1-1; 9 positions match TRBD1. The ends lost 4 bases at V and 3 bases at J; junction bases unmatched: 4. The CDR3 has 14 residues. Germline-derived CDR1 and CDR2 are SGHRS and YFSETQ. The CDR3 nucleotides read TGCGCCAGCAGCGGGCGGACAGGGGACACTGAAGCTTTCTTT. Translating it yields CASSGRTGDTEAFF. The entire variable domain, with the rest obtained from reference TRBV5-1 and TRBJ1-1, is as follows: KAGVTQTPRYLIKTRGQQVTLSCSPISGHRSVSWYQQTPGQGLQFLFEYFSETQRNKGNFPGRFSGRQFSNSRSEMNVSTLELGDSALYLCASSGRTGDTEAFFGQGTRLTVV.

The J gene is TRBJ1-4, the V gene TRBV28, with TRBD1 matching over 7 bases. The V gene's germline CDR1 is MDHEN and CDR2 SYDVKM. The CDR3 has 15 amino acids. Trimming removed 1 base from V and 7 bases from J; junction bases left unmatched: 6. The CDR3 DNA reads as TGTGCCAGCAGTTTATCAGGGGGATACAGTGAAAAACTGTTTTTT. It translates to CASSLSGGYSEKLFF.

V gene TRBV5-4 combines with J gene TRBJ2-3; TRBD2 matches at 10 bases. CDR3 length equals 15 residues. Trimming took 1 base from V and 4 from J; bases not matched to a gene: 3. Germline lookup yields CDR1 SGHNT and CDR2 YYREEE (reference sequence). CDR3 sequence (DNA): TGTGCCAGCAGCTTGTTTCTAGCGGGAGCAGATACGCAGTATTTT. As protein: CASSLFLAGADTQYF. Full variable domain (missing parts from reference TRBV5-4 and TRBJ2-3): ETGVTQSPTHLIKTRGQQVTLRCSSQSGHNTVSWYQQALGQGPQFIFQYYREEENGRGNFPPRFSGLQFPNYSSELNVNALELDDSALYLCASSLFLAGADTQYFGPGTRLTVL.

CDR3 sequence (DNA): TGTGCCAGCAGTGAAGAAACAGGGGTTAGCAATCAGCCCCAGCATTTT. Translated, it gives CASSEETGVSNQPQHF. V gene TRBV6-1 combines with J gene TRBJ1-5, with 7 bases that match TRBD1. V lost 1 base, J lost 0 bases, and 3 bases stayed unmatched. CDR3 size: 16 residues. CDR1 and CDR2 from the germline V gene are MNHNS and SASEGT.

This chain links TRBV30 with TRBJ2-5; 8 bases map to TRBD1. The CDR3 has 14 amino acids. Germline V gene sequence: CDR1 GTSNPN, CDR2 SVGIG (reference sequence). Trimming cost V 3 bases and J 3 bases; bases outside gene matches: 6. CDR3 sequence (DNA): TGTGCCTGGAGCCCCTCGGACAGGGAAGAGACCCAGTACTTC. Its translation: CAWSPSDREETQYF.